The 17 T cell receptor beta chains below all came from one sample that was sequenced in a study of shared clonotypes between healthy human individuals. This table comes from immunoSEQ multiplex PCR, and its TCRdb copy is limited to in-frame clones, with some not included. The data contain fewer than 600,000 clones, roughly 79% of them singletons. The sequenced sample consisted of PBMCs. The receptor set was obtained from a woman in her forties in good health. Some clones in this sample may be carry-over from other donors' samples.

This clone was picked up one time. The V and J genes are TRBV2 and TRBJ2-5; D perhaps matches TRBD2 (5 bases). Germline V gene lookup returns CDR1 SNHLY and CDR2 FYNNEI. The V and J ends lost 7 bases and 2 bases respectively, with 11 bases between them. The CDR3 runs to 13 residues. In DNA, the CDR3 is TGTGCCAGCACTGCGACTACACAAGAGACCCAGTACTTC. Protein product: CASTATTQETQYF.

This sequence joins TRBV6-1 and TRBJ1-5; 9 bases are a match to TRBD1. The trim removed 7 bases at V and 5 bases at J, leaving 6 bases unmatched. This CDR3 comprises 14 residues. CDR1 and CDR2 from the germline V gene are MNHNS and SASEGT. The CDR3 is CASTLDRGYQPQHF. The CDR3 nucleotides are TGTGCCAGCACTCTGGACAGGGGATATCAGCCCCAGCATTTT.

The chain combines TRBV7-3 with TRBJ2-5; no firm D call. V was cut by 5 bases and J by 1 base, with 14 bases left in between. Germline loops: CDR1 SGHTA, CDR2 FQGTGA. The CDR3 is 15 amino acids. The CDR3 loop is CASSPTTRSQETQYF. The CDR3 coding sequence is TGTGCCAGCAGCCCCACCACAAGAAGCCAAGAGACCCAGTACTTC.

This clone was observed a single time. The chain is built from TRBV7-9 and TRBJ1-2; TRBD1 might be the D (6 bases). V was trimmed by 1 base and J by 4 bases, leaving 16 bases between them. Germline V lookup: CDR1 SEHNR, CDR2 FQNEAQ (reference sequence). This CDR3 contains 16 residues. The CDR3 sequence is CASSLGSEIGGYGYTF. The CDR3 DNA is TGTGCCAGCAGCTTAGGGTCAGAGATAGGGGGCTATGGCTACACCTTC.

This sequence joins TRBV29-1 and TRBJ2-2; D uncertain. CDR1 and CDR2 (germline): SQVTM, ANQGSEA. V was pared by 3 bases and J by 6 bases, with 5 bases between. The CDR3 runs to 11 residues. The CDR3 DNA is TGCAGCGTTGAGGGATCCGGGGAGCTGTTTTTT. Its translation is CSVEGSGELFF.

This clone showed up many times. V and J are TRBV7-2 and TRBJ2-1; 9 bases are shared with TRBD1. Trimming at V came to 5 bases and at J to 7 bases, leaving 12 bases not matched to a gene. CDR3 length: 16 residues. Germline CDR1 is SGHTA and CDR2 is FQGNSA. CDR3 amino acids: CASSREPGQGGNEQFF. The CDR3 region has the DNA TGTGCCAGCAGCCGAGAACCGGGACAGGGAGGAAATGAGCAGTTCTTC.

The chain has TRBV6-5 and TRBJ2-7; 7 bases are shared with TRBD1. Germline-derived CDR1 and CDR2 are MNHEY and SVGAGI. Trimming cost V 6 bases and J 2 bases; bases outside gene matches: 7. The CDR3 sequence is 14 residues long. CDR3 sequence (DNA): TGTGCCAGCAGACCCGGTGACAGGGCCTACGAGCAGTACTTC. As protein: CASRPGDRAYEQYF.

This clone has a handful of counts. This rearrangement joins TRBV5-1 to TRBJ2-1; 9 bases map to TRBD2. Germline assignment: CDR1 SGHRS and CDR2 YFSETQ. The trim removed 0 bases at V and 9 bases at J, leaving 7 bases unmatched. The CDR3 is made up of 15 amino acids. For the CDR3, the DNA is TGCGCCAGCAGCTTGGGTGCGGGAGGGCCATCTGAGCAGTTCTTC. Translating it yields CASSLGAGGPSEQFF.

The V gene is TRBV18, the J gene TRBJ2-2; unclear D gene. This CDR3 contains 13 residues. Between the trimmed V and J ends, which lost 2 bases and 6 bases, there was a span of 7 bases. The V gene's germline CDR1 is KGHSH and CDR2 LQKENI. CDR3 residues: CASSPSEAGELFF. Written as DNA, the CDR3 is TGTGCCAGCTCACCAAGCGAGGCCGGGGAGCTGTTTTTT.

As DNA, the CDR3 is TGTGCCAGTAGAACACAGGGATCTGCCGGGGAGCTGTTTTTT. This translates into CASRTQGSAGELFF. The chain has TRBV19 and TRBJ2-2; a weak D match, TRBD1 (6 bases). Germline CDR1 LNHDA, CDR2 SQIVND (reference sequence). The germline V and J ends were trimmed by 6 bases and 6 bases, with 14 bases remaining between them. This CDR3 spans 14 amino acids.

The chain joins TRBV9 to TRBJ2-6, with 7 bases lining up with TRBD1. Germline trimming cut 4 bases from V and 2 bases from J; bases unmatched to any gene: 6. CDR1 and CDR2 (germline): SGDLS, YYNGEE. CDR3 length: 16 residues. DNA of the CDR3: TGTGCCAGCAGCCCGATCACAGGGGCTGGGGCCAACGTCCTGACTTTC. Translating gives CASSPITGAGANVLTF.

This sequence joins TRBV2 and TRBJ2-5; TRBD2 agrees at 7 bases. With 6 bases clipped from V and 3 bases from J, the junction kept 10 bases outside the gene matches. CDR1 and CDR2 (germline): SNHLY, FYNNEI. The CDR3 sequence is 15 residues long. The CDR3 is CASRASGHPEETQYF. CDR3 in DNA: TGTGCCAGCAGGGCTAGCGGCCACCCCGAAGAGACCCAGTACTTC.

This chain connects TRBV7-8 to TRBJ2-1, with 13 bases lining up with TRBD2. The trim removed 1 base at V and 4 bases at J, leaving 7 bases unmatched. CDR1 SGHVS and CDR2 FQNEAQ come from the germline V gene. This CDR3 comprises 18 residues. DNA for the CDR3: TGTGCCAGCAGCTTAGTACTAGCGGGAGGGCCCCCTTACAATGAGCAGTTCTTC. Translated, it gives CASSLVLAGGPPYNEQFF.

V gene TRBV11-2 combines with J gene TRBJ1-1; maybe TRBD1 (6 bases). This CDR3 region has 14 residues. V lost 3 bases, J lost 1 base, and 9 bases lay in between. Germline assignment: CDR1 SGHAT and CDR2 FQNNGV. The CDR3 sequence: CASSFDRRNTEAFF. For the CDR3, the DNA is TGTGCCAGCAGCTTTGACAGGAGGAACACTGAAGCTTTCTTT.

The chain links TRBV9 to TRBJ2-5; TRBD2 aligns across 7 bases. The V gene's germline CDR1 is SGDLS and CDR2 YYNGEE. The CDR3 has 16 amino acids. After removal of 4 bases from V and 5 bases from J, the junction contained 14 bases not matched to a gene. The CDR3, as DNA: TGTGCCAGCAGCCCCCCGTCTAGCGGAGCAGGGGAGACCCAGTACTTC. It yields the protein CASSPPSSGAGETQYF.

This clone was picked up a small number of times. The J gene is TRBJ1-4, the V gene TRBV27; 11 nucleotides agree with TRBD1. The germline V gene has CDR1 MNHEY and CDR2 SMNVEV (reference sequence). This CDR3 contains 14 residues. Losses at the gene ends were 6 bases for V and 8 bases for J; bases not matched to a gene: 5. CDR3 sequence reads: CASSPDRGREKLFF. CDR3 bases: TGTGCCAGCAGCCCGGACAGGGGGCGAGAAAAACTGTTTTTT.

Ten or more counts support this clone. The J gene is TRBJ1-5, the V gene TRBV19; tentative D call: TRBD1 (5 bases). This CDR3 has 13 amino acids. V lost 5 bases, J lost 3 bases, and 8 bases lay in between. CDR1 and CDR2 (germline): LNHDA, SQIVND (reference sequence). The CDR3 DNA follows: TGTGCCAGTAGTGCAGGGCCCAATCAGCCCCAGCATTTT. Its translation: CASSAGPNQPQHF.